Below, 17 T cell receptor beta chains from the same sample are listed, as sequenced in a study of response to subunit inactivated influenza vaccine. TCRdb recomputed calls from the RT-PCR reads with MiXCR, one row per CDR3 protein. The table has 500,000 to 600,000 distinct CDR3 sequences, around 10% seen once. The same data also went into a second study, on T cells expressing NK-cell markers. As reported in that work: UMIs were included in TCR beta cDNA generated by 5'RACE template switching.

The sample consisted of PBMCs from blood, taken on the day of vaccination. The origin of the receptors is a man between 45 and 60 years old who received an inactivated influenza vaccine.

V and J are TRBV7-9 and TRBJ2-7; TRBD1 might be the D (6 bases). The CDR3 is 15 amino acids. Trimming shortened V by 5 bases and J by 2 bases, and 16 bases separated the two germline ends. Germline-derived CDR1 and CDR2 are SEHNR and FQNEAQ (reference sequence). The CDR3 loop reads CASSPPGVGTYEQYF. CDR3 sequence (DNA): TGTGCCAGCAGCCCCCCAGGGGTGGGGACCTACGAGCAGTACTTC.

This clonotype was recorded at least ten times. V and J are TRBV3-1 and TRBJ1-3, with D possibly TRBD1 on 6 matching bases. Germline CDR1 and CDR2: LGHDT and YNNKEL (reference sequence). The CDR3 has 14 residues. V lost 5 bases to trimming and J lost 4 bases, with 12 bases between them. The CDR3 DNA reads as TGTGCCAGCAGCGTCCCAGGGGTCGGAAACACCATATATTTT. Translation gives CASSVPGVGNTIYF.

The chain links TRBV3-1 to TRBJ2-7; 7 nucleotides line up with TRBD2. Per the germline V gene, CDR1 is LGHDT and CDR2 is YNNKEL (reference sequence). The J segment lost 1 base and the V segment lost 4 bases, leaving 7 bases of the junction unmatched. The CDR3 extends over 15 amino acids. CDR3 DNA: TGTGCCAGCAGCCCCTCTGGCGGGGGATCCTACGAGCAGTACTTC. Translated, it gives CASSPSGGGSYEQYF.

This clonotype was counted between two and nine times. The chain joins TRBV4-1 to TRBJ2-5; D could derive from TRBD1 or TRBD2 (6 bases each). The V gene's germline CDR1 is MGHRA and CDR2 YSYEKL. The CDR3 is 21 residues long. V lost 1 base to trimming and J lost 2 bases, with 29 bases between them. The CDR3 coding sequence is TGCGCCAGCAGCCAAGGATTTACAGCGAATGGGGGGCCCACCCAACAAGAGACCCAGTACTTC. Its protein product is CASSQGFTANGGPTQQETQYF.

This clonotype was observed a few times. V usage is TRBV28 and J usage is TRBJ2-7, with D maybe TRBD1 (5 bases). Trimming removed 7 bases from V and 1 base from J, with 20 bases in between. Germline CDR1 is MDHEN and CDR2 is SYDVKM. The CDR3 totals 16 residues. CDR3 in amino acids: CASTESGHKESYEQYF. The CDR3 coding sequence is TGTGCCAGCACTGAAAGTGGACATAAAGAGTCCTACGAGCAGTACTTC. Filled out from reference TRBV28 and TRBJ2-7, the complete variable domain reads DVKVTQSSRYLVKRTGEKVFLECVQDMDHENMFWYRQDPGLGLRLIYFSYDVKMKEKGDIPEGYSVSREKKERFSLILESASTNQTSMYLCASTESGHKESYEQYFGPGTRLTVT.

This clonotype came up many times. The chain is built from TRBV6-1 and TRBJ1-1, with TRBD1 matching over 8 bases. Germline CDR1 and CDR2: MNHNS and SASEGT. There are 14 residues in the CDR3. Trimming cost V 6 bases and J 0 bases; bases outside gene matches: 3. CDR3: CASSRTGLNTEAFF. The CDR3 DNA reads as TGTGCCAGCAGCCGGACAGGGCTGAACACTGAAGCTTTCTTT.

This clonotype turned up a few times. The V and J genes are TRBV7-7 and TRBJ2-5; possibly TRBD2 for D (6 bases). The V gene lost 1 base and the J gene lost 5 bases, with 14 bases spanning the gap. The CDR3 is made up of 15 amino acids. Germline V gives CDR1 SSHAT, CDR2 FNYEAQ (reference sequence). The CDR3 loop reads CASSLGTLSGETQYF. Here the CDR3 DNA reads TGTGCCAGCAGCTTAGGAACCCTCAGCGGGGAGACCCAGTACTTC. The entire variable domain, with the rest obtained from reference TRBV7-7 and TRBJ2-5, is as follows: GAGVSQSPRYKVTKRGQDVTLRCDPISSHATLYWYQQALGQGPEFLTYFNYEAQPDKSGLPSDRFSAERPEGSISTLTIQRTEQRDSAMYRCASSLGTLSGETQYFGPGTRLLVL.

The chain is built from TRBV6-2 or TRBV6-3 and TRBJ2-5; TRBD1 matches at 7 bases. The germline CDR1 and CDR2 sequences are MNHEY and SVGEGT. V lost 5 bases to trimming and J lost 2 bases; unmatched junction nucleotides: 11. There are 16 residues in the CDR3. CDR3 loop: CASSLAGTVTQETQYF. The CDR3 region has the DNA TGTGCCAGCAGTCTGGCCGGGACAGTTACTCAAGAGACCCAGTACTTC.

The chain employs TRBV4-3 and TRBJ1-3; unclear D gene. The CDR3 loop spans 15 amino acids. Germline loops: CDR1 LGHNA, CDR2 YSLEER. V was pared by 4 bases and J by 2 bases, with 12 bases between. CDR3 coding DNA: TGCGCCAGCAGCCCCGATAGGATCACTGGAAACACCATATATTTT. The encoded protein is CASSPDRITGNTIYF.

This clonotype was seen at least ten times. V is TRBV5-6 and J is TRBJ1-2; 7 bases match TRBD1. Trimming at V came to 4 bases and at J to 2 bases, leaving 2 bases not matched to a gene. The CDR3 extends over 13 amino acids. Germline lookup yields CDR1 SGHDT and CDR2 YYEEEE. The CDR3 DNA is TGTGCCAGCAGCCCGACAGGGAACTATGGCTACACCTTC. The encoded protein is CASSPTGNYGYTF.

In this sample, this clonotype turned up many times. The CDR3 DNA reads TGCGCCAGCAGCTTGGTGGGGGAGGCCTACAATGAGCAGTTCTTC. Translated: CASSLVGEAYNEQFF. The gene calls are TRBV5-1 and TRBJ2-1, with a weak D call TRBD2 (6 bases). Germline V gives CDR1 SGHRS, CDR2 YFSETQ. The CDR3 covers 15 residues. V dropped 0 bases and J dropped 2 bases, with 9 bases sitting between them.

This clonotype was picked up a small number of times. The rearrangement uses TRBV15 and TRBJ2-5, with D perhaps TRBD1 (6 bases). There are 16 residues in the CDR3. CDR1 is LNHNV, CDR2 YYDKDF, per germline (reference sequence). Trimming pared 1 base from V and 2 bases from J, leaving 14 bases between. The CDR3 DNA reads TGTGCCACCAGCAGAGCAAAACTACAGGGACAAGAGACCCAGTACTTC. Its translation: CATSRAKLQGQETQYF. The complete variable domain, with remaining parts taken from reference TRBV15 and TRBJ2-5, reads DAMVIQNPRYQVTQFGKPVTLSCSQTLNHNVMYWYQQKSSQAPKLLFHYYDKDFNNEADTPDNFQSRRPNTSFCFLDIRSPGLGDTAMYLCATSRAKLQGQETQYFGPGTRLLVL.

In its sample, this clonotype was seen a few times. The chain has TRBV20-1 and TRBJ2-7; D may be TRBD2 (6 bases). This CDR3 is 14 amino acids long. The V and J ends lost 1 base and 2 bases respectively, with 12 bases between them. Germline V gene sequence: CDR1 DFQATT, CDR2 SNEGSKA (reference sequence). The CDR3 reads CSARGGLVAYEQYF. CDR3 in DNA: TGCAGTGCTAGAGGGGGACTCGTGGCCTACGAGCAGTACTTC.

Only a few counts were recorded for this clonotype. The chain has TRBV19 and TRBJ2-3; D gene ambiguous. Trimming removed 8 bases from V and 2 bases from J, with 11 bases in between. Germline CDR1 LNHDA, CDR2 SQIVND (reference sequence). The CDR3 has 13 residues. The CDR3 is CASLDRLTDTQYF. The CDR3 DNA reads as TGTGCCAGTCTCGACCGCCTCACAGATACGCAGTATTTT.

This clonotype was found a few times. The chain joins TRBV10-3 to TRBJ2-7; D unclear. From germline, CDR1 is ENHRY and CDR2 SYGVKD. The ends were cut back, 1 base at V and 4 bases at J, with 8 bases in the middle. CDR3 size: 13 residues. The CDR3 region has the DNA TGTGCCATCAGTGAGTACCAGCAATACGAGCAGTACTTC. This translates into CAISEYQQYEQYF.

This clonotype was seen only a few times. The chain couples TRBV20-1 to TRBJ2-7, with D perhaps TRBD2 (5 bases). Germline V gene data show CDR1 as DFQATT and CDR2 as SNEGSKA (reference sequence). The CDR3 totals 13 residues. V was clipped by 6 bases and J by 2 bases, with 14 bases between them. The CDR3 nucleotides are TGCAGTGCCGGGGAACACCACACCTACGAGCAGTACTTC. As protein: CSAGEHHTYEQYF.

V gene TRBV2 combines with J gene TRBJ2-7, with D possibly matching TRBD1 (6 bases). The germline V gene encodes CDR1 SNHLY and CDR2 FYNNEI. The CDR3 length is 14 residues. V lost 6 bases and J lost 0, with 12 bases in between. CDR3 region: CASRNRDHSYEQYF. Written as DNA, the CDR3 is TGTGCCAGCAGAAACAGGGACCACTCCTACGAGCAGTACTTC. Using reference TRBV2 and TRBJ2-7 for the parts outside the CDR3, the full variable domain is EPEVTQTPSHQVTQMGQEVILRCVPISNHLYFYWYRQILGQKVEFLVSFYNNEISEKSEIFDDQFSVERPDGSNFTLKIRSTKLEDSAMYFCASRNRDHSYEQYFGPGTRLTVT.